One and the same sample provided the 9 T cell receptor beta chains below, sequenced in a study of T cell responses to AZD1222 COVID-19 vaccine. The table came from immunoSEQ multiplex PCR; TCRdb's copy has only in-frame clones and leaves some out. The data contain 150,000 to 200,000 clones, 90% to 95% of them singletons. The sample in question was peripheral blood, obtained 28 days after the second AZD1222 dose. The receptors here all came from an adult who received the AZD1222 COVID-19 vaccine.

The chain recombines TRBV29-1 with TRBJ2-1; no firm D call. The CDR3 runs to 11 residues. Germline assignment: CDR1 SQVTM and CDR2 ANQGSEA. V was cut by 3 bases and J by 3 bases, with 3 bases left in between. The CDR3 DNA follows: TGCAGCGTTGACAGCTACAATGAGCAGTTCTTC. Translating gives CSVDSYNEQFF.

V is TRBV28 and J is TRBJ2-2; D remains ambiguous. Per the germline V gene, CDR1 is MDHEN and CDR2 is SYDVKM. The CDR3 length is 15 residues. Trimming took 3 bases from V and 2 from J, leaving 10 bases between them. The CDR3 nucleotides are TGTGCCAGCAGTTTTTCTGTCCTCAACACCGGGGAGCTGTTTTTT. Its translation is CASSFSVLNTGELFF.

This rearrangement joins TRBV11-2 to TRBJ1-6; D unresolved. CDR3 length equals 15 residues. Trimming left V 3 bases short and J 4 bases short, with 10 bases between. In germline, CDR1 is SGHAT, CDR2 FQNNGV. Written as DNA, the CDR3 is TGTGCCAGCAGCTTCCAGACTCCTTATAATTCACCCCTCCACTTT. Translation gives CASSFQTPYNSPLHF.

V is TRBV5-1 and J is TRBJ2-5, with 12 bases that match TRBD2. The V gene's germline CDR1 is SGHRS and CDR2 YFSETQ. The CDR3 is 14 amino acids. After removal of 6 bases from V and 5 bases from J, the junction contained 5 bases not matched to a gene. CDR3 in DNA: TGCGCCAGCATGGCTAGCGGGAGGGTCGAGACCCAGTACTTC. It is translated as CASMASGRVETQYF. Filled out from reference TRBV5-1 and TRBJ2-5, the complete variable domain reads KAGVTQTPRYLIKTRGQQVTLSCSPISGHRSVSWYQQTPGQGLQFLFEYFSETQRNKGNFPGRFSGRQFSNSRSEMNVSTLELGDSALYLCASMASGRVETQYFGPGTRLLVL.

V gene TRBV7-3 combines with J gene TRBJ1-2; D may be TRBD1 (5 bases). Germline CDR1 and CDR2: SGHTA and FQGTGA. CDR3 length equals 15 residues. Trimming took 1 base from V and 8 from J, leaving 17 bases between them. The DNA for the CDR3 is TGTGCCAGCAGCTTAAATGGTGCGGGGACGGGCGGCTACACCTTC. It is translated as CASSLNGAGTGGYTF.

This chain connects TRBV25-1 to TRBJ1-1; TRBD1 aligns across 7 bases. Germline V gives CDR1 MGHDK, CDR2 SYGVNS. This CDR3 is 14 amino acids long. The V gene end was trimmed by 2 bases and the J gene end by 4 bases; junction bases not matched to a gene: 4. The chain's CDR3 is CASSEKDRVTEAFF. For the CDR3, the DNA is TGTGCCAGCAGTGAAAAAGACAGGGTCACTGAAGCTTTCTTT.

CDR3 residues: CASSLYTGGVAEAFF. CDR3 DNA: TGTGCCAGCAGTTTATACACAGGGGGGGTGGCTGAAGCTTTCTTT. The chain joins TRBV27 to TRBJ1-1; 8 bases agree with TRBD1. CDR1 and CDR2 (germline): MNHEY, SMNVEV (reference sequence). This CDR3 is built from 15 residues. The V gene end was trimmed by 1 base and the J gene end by 6 bases; junction bases not matched to a gene: 7.

The gene calls are TRBV2 and TRBJ1-6, with 8 nucleotides matching TRBD1. V gave up 3 bases and J gave up 6 bases; unmatched junction bases: 4. The germline gives CDR1 SNHLY, CDR2 FYNNEI. CDR3 length: 15 amino acids. CDR3 region: CASSENGQGNSPLHF. The CDR3 region has the DNA TGTGCCAGCAGTGAGAATGGACAGGGTAATTCACCCCTCCACTTT.

The CDR3 region is CASSVWGAGDDTDTQYF. In nucleotides, the CDR3 is TGTGCCAGCAGCGTTTGGGGTGCAGGGGACGACACAGATACGCAGTATTTT. This chain joins TRBV9 and TRBJ2-3, with D maybe TRBD1 (6 bases). Per germline, CDR1 SGDLS and CDR2 YYNGEE. CDR3 length: 17 residues. V was cut by 2 bases and J by 2 bases, with 18 bases left in between.